The rows below give T cell receptor beta chains drawn from one sample of a study of neoadjuvant anti-PD-1 for oral cavity cancer. Using immunoSEQ multiplex PCR, the repertoire was profiled, and TCRdb retains in-frame clones only, with some absent. This sample has approximately 7,100 clones, with roughly 45% found just once. The starting material was tumor tissue, obtained before nivolumab (anti-PD-1) treatment. Every receptor here comes from a person aged 35-80 years with oral cavity squamous cell carcinoma. CDR3s include the opening cysteine and the closing phenylalanine or tryptophan. The D gene is left open where the match is weak. Some rows have no size entry. The others give once, few or many, or a class for an expanded clone.

j_call v_call d_call clone_size cdr3_aa cdr3_nt
TRBJ1-2 TRBV6-1 TRBD1 - CASSGQGVDGYTF TGTGCCAGCAGCGGACAGGGGGTGGATGGCTACACCTTC
TRBJ1-2 TRBV5-5 TRBD1 - CASSPSGQQRYGYTF TGTGCCAGCAGCCCGTCGGGACAGCAACGTTATGGCTACACCTTC
TRBJ2-7 TRBV6-5 - once CASSSNKEYEQYF TGTGCCAGCAGTTCCAACAAAGAATACGAGCAGTACTTC
TRBJ2-7 TRBV5-4 - once CASSLDGVREQYF TGTGCCAGCAGCTTGGATGGGGTTCGGGAGCAGTACTTC
TRBJ1-5 TRBV19 - - CASSIFGSNSNQPQHF TGTGCCAGTAGTATATTTGGGTCAAATAGCAATCAGCCCCAGCATTTT
TRBJ1-6 TRBV7-2 TRBD1 few CASSRQGANSPLHF TGTGCCAGCAGCCGACAGGGAGCTAATTCACCCCTCCACTTT
TRBJ1-2 TRBV7-2 - - CASSPARTGGYTF TGTGCCAGCAGCCCCGCCCGAACGGGAGGCTACACCTTC
TRBJ2-7 TRBV19 - few CASSIGLDSYEQYF TGTGCCAGTAGTATCGGTCTGGACAGCTACGAGCAGTACTTC
TRBJ1-5 TRBV19 - - CASSPGQGTGNQPQHF TGTGCCAGTAGTCCTGGGCAGGGTACCGGCAATCAGCCCCAGCATTTT
TRBJ2-1 TRBV6-4 TRBD2 - CASSDSGGANEQFF TGTGCCAGCAGTGATAGCGGGGGAGCCAATGAGCAGTTCTTC
TRBJ2-1 TRBV25-1 - few CASSVYNEQFF TGTGCCAGCAGTGTCTACAATGAGCAGTTCTTC
TRBJ2-2 TRBV28 TRBD2 - CASSFGGANTGELFF TGTGCCAGCAGTTTCGGGGGGGCGAACACCGGGGAGCTGTTTTTT
TRBJ2-2 TRBV5-6 - - CASSLGGTNTGELFF TGTGCCAGCAGCTTGGGCGGTACGAACACCGGGGAGCTGTTTTTT
TRBJ2-2 TRBV19 - - CASSIAVGNTGELFF TGTGCCAGTAGTATAGCGGTGGGTAACACCGGGGAGCTGTTTTTT
TRBJ2-7 TRBV7-2 - - CASSTGVYEQYF TGTGCCAGCAGCACGGGTGTCTACGAGCAGTACTTC
TRBJ2-7 TRBV7-9 TRBD1 - CASSPDRGDAYEQYF TGTGCCAGCAGCCCGGACAGGGGCGATGCCTACGAGCAGTACTTC
TRBJ2-7 TRBV7-2 - few CASSLFQGGYEQYF TGTGCCAGCAGCTTATTCCAGGGTGGCTACGAGCAGTACTTC
TRBJ1-6 TRBV6-1 - - CATLVTGTRSPLHF TGTGCCACTCTTGTTACAGGGACGCGATCACCCCTCCACTTT
TRBJ1-1 TRBV5-6 - - CASSFGMNTEAFF TGTGCCAGCAGCTTTGGTATGAACACTGAAGCTTTCTTT
TRBJ2-7 TRBV5-5 TRBD1 few CASSPGTGSYEQYF TGTGCCAGCAGCCCCGGGACAGGGAGCTACGAGCAGTACTTC
TRBJ1-1 TRBV10-3 - - CAISEIYRNTEAFF TGTGCCATCAGTGAGATTTACAGGAACACTGAAGCTTTCTTT
TRBJ2-7 TRBV25-1 TRBD1 - CASRGQGVYEQYF TGTGCCAGCAGAGGACAGGGAGTCTACGAGCAGTACTTC
TRBJ2-5 TRBV25-1 - - CASSVNAETQYF TGTGCCAGCAGTGTCAATGCGGAGACCCAGTACTTC
TRBJ2-7 TRBV25-1 TRBD1 few CASQDRGSYEQYF TGTGCCAGCCAGGACAGGGGGAGCTACGAGCAGTACTTC
TRBJ2-2 TRBV10-3 - - CAIRHNERAANTGELFF TGTGCCATCAGACACAATGAACGGGCCGCTAACACCGGGGAGCTGTTTTTT
TRBJ1-4 TRBV4-3 - few CASSKDSVLGEKLFF TGCGCCAGCAGCAAAGATTCGGTCCTCGGGGAAAAACTGTTTTTT
TRBJ2-1 TRBV18 TRBD1 - CASSPGQGTGNEQFF TGTGCCAGCTCACCGGGACAGGGGACAGGGAATGAGCAGTTCTTC
TRBJ1-1 TRBV29-1 TRBD1 - CSVDDRGPNTEAFF TGCAGCGTTGATGACAGGGGGCCGAACACTGAAGCTTTCTTT
TRBJ2-3 TRBV7-9 - once CASSFAYSSTDTQYF TGTGCCAGCAGCTTCGCTTACTCAAGCACAGATACGCAGTATTTT
TRBJ1-1 TRBV7-2 - - CASSQTGGGTEAFF TGTGCCAGCAGCCAGACAGGAGGGGGCACTGAAGCTTTCTTT
TRBJ1-1 TRBV27 TRBD1 - CASSFTGQVNTEAFF TGTGCCAGCAGTTTCACGGGACAGGTGAACACTGAAGCTTTCTTT
TRBJ2-1 TRBV18 TRBD1 few CASSASGGQFF TGTGCCAGCTCAGCCTCAGGGGGGCAGTTCTTC
TRBJ1-5 TRBV5-6 - - CASSLERGQPQHF TGTGCCAGCAGCTTGGAACGCGGTCAGCCCCAGCATTTT
TRBJ1-3 TRBV19 - - CASTEISGNTIYF TGTGCCAGTACTGAAATCTCTGGAAACACCATATATTTT
TRBJ1-1 TRBV5-1 - few CASSGQLNTEAFF TGCGCCAGCAGCGGACAGCTTAACACTGAAGCTTTCTTT
TRBJ1-5 TRBV5-1 - - CASSLGVNQPQHF TGCGCCAGCAGCTTGGGAGTTAATCAGCCCCAGCATTTT
TRBJ2-5 TRBV6-6 TRBD1 - CASSYGDREETQYF TGTGCCAGCAGTTATGGGGACAGGGAAGAGACCCAGTACTTC
TRBJ2-7 TRBV2 TRBD1 - CASSGTGGGNEQYF TGTGCCAGCAGTGGGACAGGGGGAGGGAACGAGCAGTACTTC
TRBJ1-3 TRBV9 TRBD1 - CASSKGGGYSGNTIYF TGTGCCAGCAGCAAAGGAGGGGGCTACTCTGGAAACACCATATATTTT
TRBJ1-1 TRBV30 - - CAWSVRRLGEAFF TGTGCCTGGAGTGTCCGACGCCTTGGTGAAGCTTTCTTT
TRBJ1-1 TRBV7-9 - - CASSLGEDTEAFF TGTGCCAGCAGCTTAGGAGAGGACACTGAAGCTTTCTTT
TRBJ1-1 TRBV6-1 - - CASSWDTNTEAFF TGTGCCAGCAGCTGGGACACCAACACTGAAGCTTTCTTT
TRBJ1-1 TRBV6-1 TRBD1 few CASSAQGAKNTEAFF TGTGCCAGCAGTGCACAGGGGGCCAAGAACACTGAAGCTTTCTTT
TRBJ2-5 TRBV27 - - CASSLIPPPQETQYF TGTGCCAGCAGTTTAATTCCCCCTCCACAAGAGACCCAGTACTTC
TRBJ2-2 TRBV7-9 - - CASSPPSGPPGGELFF TGTGCCAGCAGCCCCCCCTCCGGCCCTCCGGGCGGGGAGCTGTTTTTT
TRBJ1-5 TRBV7-2 TRBD1 - CASSQTGGWDQPQHF TGTGCCAGCAGCCAAACAGGGGGCTGGGATCAGCCCCAGCATTTT